This TCR beta chain appears in the sequencing data of a study of response to subunit inactivated influenza vaccine. In germline, CDR1 is SGHTA, CDR2 FQGNSA. The CDR3 has 16 residues. Trimming took 5 bases from V and 12 from J; bases not matched to a gene: 19. TCRdb passed the RT-PCR reads through MiXCR, listing each CDR3 protein once. The sample has approximately 520,000 distinct CDR3 sequences, 15% to 20% seen once; the top ten hold around 3%. Sequences were derived from CD4+ T cells sorted from PBMCs, sampled less than 30 months after vaccination. This chain joins TRBV7-2 and TRBJ2-1; 7 nucleotides line up with TRBD1. The sequence was collected from a man between 45 and 75 years old who received an inactivated influenza vaccine. In nucleotides, the CDR3 is TGTGCCAGCAGCACCTCTTCCGGGGTAGCCAGACAGGGGCAGTTCTTC. It codes for CASSTSSGVARQGQFF.